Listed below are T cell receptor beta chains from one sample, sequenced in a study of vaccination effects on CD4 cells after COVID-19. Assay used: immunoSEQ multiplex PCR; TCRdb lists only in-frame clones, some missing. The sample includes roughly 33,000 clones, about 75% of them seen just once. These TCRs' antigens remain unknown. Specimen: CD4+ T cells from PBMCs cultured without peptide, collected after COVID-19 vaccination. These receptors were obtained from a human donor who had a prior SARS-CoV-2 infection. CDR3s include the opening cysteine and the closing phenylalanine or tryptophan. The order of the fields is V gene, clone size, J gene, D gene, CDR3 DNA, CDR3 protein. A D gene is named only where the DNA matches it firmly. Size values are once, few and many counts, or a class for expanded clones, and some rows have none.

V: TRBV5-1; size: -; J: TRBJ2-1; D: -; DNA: TGCGCCAGCAGCTTGGGCTCGTCGAATGAGCAGTTCTTC; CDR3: CASSLGSSNEQFF
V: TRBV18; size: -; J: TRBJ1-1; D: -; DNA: TGTGCCAGCTCACCACCGGGGCGCAAGAACACTGAAGCTTTCTTT; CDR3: CASSPPGRKNTEAFF
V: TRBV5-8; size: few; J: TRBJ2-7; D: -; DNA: TGTGCCAGCAGCTCCGGACAGCTCCCCTACGAGCAGTACTTC; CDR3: CASSSGQLPYEQYF
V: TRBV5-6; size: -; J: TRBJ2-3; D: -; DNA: TGTGCCAGCAGCAGGGGGACCCAAGATACGCAGTATTTT; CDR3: CASSRGTQDTQYF
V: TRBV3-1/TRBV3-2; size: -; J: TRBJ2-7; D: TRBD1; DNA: TGTGCCAGCAGCCACCGGGACAGGGGGCACGAGCAGTACTTC; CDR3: CASSHRDRGHEQYF
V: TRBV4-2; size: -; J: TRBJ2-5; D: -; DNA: TGTGCCAGCAGCCAAGATCCCGCGGGCGGTGGGCGGGCAGAGACCCAGTACTTC; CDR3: CASSQDPAGGGRAETQYF
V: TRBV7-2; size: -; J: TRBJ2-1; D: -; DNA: TGTGCCAGCAGCCTCGACTATACCACCTACAATGAGCAGTTCTTC; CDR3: CASSLDYTTYNEQFF
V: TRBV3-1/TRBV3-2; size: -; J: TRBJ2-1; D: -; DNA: TGTGCCAGCAGCCAAGAACTTCTCGGGTACAATGAGCAGTTCTTC; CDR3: CASSQELLGYNEQFF
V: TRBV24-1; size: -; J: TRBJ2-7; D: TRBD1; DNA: TGTGCCACCAGTACGCCCCCGGGGGACAGGACCACCTTGGGGCAGTACTTC; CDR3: CATSTPPGDRTTLGQYF
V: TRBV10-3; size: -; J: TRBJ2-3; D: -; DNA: TGTGCCATCGCCGGCTACACAGATACGCAGTATTTT; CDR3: CAIAGYTDTQYF
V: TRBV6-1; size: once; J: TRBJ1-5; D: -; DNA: TGTGCCAGCAGTGAAATAGGTAGCAATCAGCCCCAGCATTTT; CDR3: CASSEIGSNQPQHF
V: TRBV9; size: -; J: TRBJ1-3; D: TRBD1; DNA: TGTGCCAGCAGTGGGACAGGGGGACTTGGAAACACCATATATTTT; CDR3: CASSGTGGLGNTIYF
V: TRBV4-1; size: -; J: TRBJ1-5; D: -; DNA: TGCGCCAGCAGCCAACGCGGTGATCAGCCCCAGCATTTT; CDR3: CASSQRGDQPQHF
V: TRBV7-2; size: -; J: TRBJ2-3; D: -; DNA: TGTGCCAGCAGCTTATCCGGGGGCGCAGATACGCAGTATTTT; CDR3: CASSLSGGADTQYF
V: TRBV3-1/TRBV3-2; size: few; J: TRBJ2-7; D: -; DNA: TGTGCCAGCAGCCGAATCCCCTCCTCCGAGCAGTACTTC; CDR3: CASSRIPSSEQYF
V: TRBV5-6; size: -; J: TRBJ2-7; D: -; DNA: TGTGCCAGCAGCTTAGGTGGCTACGAGCAGTACTTC; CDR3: CASSLGGYEQYF
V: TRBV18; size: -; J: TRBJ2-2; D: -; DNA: TGTGCCAGCTCACCACGCGCCAGCCAGTCCGGGGAGCTGTTTTTT; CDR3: CASSPRASQSGELFF
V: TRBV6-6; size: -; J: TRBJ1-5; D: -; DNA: TGTGCCAGCAGTTACACAGGTCTTCGATCGAATCAGCCCCAGCATTTT; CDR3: CASSYTGLRSNQPQHF
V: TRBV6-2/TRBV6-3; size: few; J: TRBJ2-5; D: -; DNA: TGTGCCAGCAGTTACCCCGGGTACCAAGAGACCCAGTACTTC; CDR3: CASSYPGYQETQYF
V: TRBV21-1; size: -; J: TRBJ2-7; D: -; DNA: TGTGCCAGCAGCAAAAACGGGACAGGGGATGTCTACGAGCAGTACTTC; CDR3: CASSKNGTGDVYEQYF
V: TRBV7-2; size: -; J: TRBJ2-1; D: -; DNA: TGTGCCAGCAGCCCTAGAGGTGTTCGGAGCGGGTACTCCTACAATGAGCAGTTCTTC; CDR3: CASSPRGVRSGYSYNEQFF
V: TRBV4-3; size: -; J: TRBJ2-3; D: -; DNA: TGCGCCAGCAGCCGGATCGGAGCGGGTTCTAGCACAGATACGCAGTATTTT; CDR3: CASSRIGAGSSTDTQYF
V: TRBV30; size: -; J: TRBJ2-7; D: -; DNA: TGTGCCTGGAACTCCGGGACCTCCTACGAGCAGTACTTC; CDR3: CAWNSGTSYEQYF
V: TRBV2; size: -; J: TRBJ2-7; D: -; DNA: TGTGCCAGCACGGAGTGGAGGTACGAGCAGTACTTC; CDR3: CASTEWRYEQYF
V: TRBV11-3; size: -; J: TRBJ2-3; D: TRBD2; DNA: TGTGCCAGCAGCCAGTTAGCGGGAGGGGGGAGAACAGATACGCAGTATTTT; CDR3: CASSQLAGGGRTDTQYF
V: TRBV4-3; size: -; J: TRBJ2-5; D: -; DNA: TGCGCCAGCAGCCAAGTCGGGGTGGTGCCGTCCCAAGAGACCCAGTACTTC; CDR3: CASSQVGVVPSQETQYF
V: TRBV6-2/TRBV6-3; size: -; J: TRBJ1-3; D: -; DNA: TGTGCCAGCAGTTACTCTCGGAGAGGACAGAAATCTGGAAACACCATATATTTT; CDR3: CASSYSRRGQKSGNTIYF
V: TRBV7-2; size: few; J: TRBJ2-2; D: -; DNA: TGTGCCAGCAGCTTCGACCATAACCCCGGGGAGCTGTTTTTT; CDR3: CASSFDHNPGELFF
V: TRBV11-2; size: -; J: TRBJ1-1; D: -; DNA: TGTGCCAGCAGCCTCGTACTGGGAAACGGACAGAAGAACACTGAAGCTTTCTTT; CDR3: CASSLVLGNGQKNTEAFF
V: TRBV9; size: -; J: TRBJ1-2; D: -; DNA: TGTGCCAGCAGCCCTGGACCCTATGGCTACACCTTC; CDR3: CASSPGPYGYTF
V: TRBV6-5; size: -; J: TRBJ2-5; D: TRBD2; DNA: TGTGCCAGCAGTTCGGGACTAGCGGTCCAAGAGACCCAGTACTTC; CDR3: CASSSGLAVQETQYF
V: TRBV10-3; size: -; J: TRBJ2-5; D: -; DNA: TGTGCCATCTCCCAGGATTGGGAGACCCAGTACTTC; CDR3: CAISQDWETQYF
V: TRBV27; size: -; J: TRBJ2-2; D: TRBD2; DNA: TGTGCCAGCAGGCCCGAACTAGCGGGGGTCCGCACCGGGGAGCTGTTTTTT; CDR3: CASRPELAGVRTGELFF
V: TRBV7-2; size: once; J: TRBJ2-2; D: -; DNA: TGTGCCAGCAGCCCAGCCCCAGGGATGACCGGGGAGCTGTTTTTT; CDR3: CASSPAPGMTGELFF
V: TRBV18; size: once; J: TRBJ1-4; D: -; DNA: TGTGCCAGCTCACCAGAAAGGGCATTCGCTAATGAAAAACTGTTTTTT; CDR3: CASSPERAFANEKLFF
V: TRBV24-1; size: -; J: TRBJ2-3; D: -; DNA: TGTGCCACGTCTGCCAGCGGGCGCACAGATACGCAGTATTTT; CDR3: CATSASGRTDTQYF
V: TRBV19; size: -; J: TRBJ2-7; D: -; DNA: TGTGCCAGTAGCCGGGACCACTACGAGCAGTACTTC; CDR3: CASSRDHYEQYF
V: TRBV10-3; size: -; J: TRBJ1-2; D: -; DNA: TGTGCCATCAGTGAGTCTGAAGGGGGGAACTATGGCTACACCTTC; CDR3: CAISESEGGNYGYTF
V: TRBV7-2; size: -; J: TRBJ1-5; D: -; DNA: TGTGCCAGCAGCTTAGTTGGGTCAGGCGGGCAGCCCCAGCATTTT; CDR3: CASSLVGSGGQPQHF
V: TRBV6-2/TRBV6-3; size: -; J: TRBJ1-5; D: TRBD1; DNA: TGTGCCAGCAGTTCCGGACAGGGGAGACCGGGCAATCAGCCCCAGCATTTT; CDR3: CASSSGQGRPGNQPQHF
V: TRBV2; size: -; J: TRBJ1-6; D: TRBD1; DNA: TGTGCCAGCTCCCCGGGACAGGGTAATTCACCCCTCCACTTT; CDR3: CASSPGQGNSPLHF